The present T cell receptor beta chain was sequenced within a study of prognosis after radiotherapy for stage I lung cancer. Template was genomic DNA; TCR beta CDR3 amplified in two multiplex PCR rounds. First-round PCR used primers specific to each TRBV and TRBJ gene. TCRdb reprocessed the multiplex PCR reads via MiXCR and lists one record per CDR3 protein. The sample lists fewer than 35,000 distinct CDR3 sequences; 48% were seen once. About 6 milliliters of peripheral blood were drawn at each of two time points. This clonotype showed up many times. The CDR3 loop spans 13 amino acids. From germline, CDR1 is ENHRY and CDR2 SYGVKD. Trimming took off 7 bases at V and 4 bases at J, with 13 bases between the two ends.

The source is a donor over 45 with non-small cell lung cancer. V is TRBV10-3 and J is TRBJ1-1; no reliable D call. Sequenced here: PBMCs, sampled before or after stereotactic body radiation therapy (not recorded which). The CDR3 DNA sequence: TGTGCCATCAAAGGGCCCCTAGGCACTGAAGCTTTCTTT. Protein: CAIKGPLGTEAFF.